This record concerns one T cell receptor beta chain sequence. Its target is unknown. A single record per CDR3 protein comes from TCRdb applying MiXCR to the 5' RACE reads. Of hundreds of thousands of distinct CDR3 sequences in the sample, around 16% were seen once. This entry belongs to a study of T cells after yellow fever vaccination. Whole-study findings and limits: One caveat is that FACS-sorted repertoires could contain abundant clonotypes contaminating from the bulk population.

The CDR3 has 13 residues. The V gene's germline CDR1 is SNHLY and CDR2 FYNNEI. Trimming stripped 4 bases from V and 9 bases from J, with 13 bases between. The chain is built from TRBV2 and TRBJ1-5; perhaps TRBD1 as D (5 bases). The source was PBMCs, collected roughly 5 days after the first yellow fever vaccination. The sequence was collected from a man younger than 30 who received the YFV17D yellow fever vaccine. DNA for the CDR3: TGTGCCAGCAGTGGGGGGGGTCCGGGGCCCCAGCATTTT. Translating gives CASSGGGPGPQHF.